This T cell receptor (beta chain) was captured in a study of control samples from healthy donors and cancer patients. The repertoire was sequenced with immunoSEQ multiplex PCR; TCRdb's copy has only in-frame clones and lacks some. The repertoire holds over 80,000 clones, with about four fifths as singletons. CDR1 is SNHLY, CDR2 FYNNEI, per germline. Trimming removed 6 bases at V and 1 base at J, with 13 bases between. The CDR3 spans 15 residues. J is TRBJ1-5 and V is TRBV2, with D possibly TRBD1 on 5 matching bases. The sequence was obtained from a man aged 60 to 75 in good health. Sequenced material: blood. The CDR3 DNA is TGTGCCAGCAGGGGGCAGGGAGTGAGCAATCAGCCCCAGCATTTT. Its protein product is CASRGQGVSNQPQHF.